The source of this T cell receptor (beta chain) is a study of cytomegalovirus exposure and HLA in healthy donors. As for the study in general: Unique TCRs numbering around 85 million, obtained from HLA-typed donors, made up an early data release. Study results and caveats: Later analysis suggested links between common viral pathogens and several top significant clusters.

CDR1 is MNHNY, CDR2 SVGAGI, per germline (reference sequence). The junction had 4 bases not matched to a gene; V was cut back by 4 bases and J by 5 bases. The CDR3 contains 13 residues. With respect to this clone: Its antigen remains unknown.

PCR involved 60 Vbeta and 13 Jbeta primers. Only in-frame clones appear in the TCRdb table, and some are missing; sequencing was by immunoSEQ multiplex PCR. The sample records approximately 120,000 clones, roughly 79% being singletons. The V gene is TRBV6-6, the J gene TRBJ1-1; TRBD1 matches at 7 bases. The TCR comes from a woman aged 45 to 65 in good health and CMV-seropositive. Sequenced sample: PBMCs. CDR3 residues: CASSSGGRTEAFF. The DNA of the CDR3 is TGTGCCAGCAGTTCAGGGGGGAGGACTGAAGCTTTCTTT.